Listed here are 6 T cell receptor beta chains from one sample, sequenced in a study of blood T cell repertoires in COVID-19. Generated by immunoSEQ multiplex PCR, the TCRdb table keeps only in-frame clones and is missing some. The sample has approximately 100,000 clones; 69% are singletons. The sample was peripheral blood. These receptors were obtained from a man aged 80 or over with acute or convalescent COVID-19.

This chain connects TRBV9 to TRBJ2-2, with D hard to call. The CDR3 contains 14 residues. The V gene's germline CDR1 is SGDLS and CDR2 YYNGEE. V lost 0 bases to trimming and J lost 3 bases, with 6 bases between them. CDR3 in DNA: TGTGCCAGCAGCGTAGAACAGCACACCGGGGAGCTGTTTTTT. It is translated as CASSVEQHTGELFF.

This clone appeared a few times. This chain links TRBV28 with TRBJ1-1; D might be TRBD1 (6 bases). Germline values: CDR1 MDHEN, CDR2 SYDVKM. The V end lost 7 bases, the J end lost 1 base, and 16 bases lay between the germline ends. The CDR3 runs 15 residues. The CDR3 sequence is CASNPRDRRNTEAFF. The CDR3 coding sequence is TGTGCCAGCAACCCTAGAGACAGGAGGAACACTGAAGCTTTCTTT.

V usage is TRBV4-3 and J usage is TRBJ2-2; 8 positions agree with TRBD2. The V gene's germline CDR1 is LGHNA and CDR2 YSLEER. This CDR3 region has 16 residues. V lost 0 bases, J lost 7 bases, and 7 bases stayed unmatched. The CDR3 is CASSQDPAGEVGELFF. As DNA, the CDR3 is TGCGCCAGCAGCCAAGATCCAGCGGGAGAAGTCGGGGAGCTGTTTTTT.

The CDR3 nucleotides read TGTGCCAGCAGTTACTCCGGCTCTGGGGCCAACGTCCTGACTTTC. Its protein product is CASSYSGSGANVLTF. This chain connects TRBV6-5 to TRBJ2-6; D not certain. In germline, CDR1 is MNHEY, CDR2 SVGAGI. Trimming removed 0 bases from V and 0 bases from J, with 3 bases in between. This CDR3 region has 15 residues.

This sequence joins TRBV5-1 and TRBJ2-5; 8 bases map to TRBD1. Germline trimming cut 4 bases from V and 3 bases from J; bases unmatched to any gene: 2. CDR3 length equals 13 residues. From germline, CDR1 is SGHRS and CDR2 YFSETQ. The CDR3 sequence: CASSAGQEETQYF. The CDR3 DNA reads TGCGCCAGCAGCGCGGGACAGGAAGAGACCCAGTACTTC. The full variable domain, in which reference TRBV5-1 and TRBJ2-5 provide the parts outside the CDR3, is KAGVTQTPRYLIKTRGQQVTLSCSPISGHRSVSWYQQTPGQGLQFLFEYFSETQRNKGNFPGRFSGRQFSNSRSEMNVSTLELGDSALYLCASSAGQEETQYFGPGTRLLVL.

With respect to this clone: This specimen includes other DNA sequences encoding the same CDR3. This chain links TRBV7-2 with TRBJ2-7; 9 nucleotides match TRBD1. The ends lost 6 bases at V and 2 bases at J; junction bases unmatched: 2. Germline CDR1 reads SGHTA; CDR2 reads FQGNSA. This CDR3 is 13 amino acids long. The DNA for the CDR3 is TGTGCCAGCAGGGGACAGGGCCCCTACGAGCAGTACTTC. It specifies CASRGQGPYEQYF.